A single sample gave rise to the 2 T cell receptor beta chains below, sequenced in a study of regulatory T cells in long-lasting Graves disease. Building the TCR beta libraries relied on iRepertoire HTBI primers, and CDR3 regions underwent Arm-PCR. TCRdb redid the calling of the multiplex PCR reads with MiXCR, one entry per CDR3 protein. Here the sample spans about 660,000 distinct CDR3 sequences, around 30% being singletons. Specified time point: persistent/refractory GD, antithyroid drugs over 5 years with positive TRAb. The authors made the TCR library using RNA they extracted from PBMCs. The sequences come from peripheral blood mononuclear cells (PBMCs), collected when the disease was refractory, from a patient treated with antithyroid drugs. These receptors all stem from a female donor with Graves disease.

The J gene is TRBJ2-7, the V gene TRBV13; 10 bases align to TRBD1. The length of the CDR3 is 15 residues. The germline CDR1 and CDR2 sequences are PRHDT and FYEKMQ (reference sequence). The V gene end was trimmed by 1 base and the J gene end by 3 bases; junction bases not matched to a gene: 3. The CDR3 here is CASSLARTGGYEQYF. The CDR3 DNA sequence: TGTGCCAGCAGCTTAGCGCGGACAGGGGGCTACGAGCAGTACTTC.

This clonotype was seen a few times. The chain uses TRBV19 and TRBJ2-2, with 10 positions matching TRBD2. J lost 0 bases, V lost 5 bases, and 6 bases had no gene match. Germline values: CDR1 LNHDA, CDR2 SQIVND (reference sequence). The CDR3 length is 17 residues. CDR3 DNA sequence: TGTGCCAGTAGTGACCTGGGACTAGCGTCGAACACCGGGGAGCTGTTTTTT. It specifies CASSDLGLASNTGELFF.